This TCR beta chain stems from a study of CD8+CD57+ T cells in acquired aplastic anemia. Overall study: The study obtained an average of around 3.4 ug of DNA from sorted CD4+ and CD8+ cells.

This clonotype was seen a few times. Template material for TCR beta VDJ and CDR3 profiling consisted of genomic DNA. TCRdb used MiXCR to reprocess the reads, holding one entry per CDR3 protein. The sample has 200,000 to 250,000 distinct CDR3 sequences, around 63% seen once. There are 16 residues in the CDR3. Trimming shortened V by 0 bases and J by 4 bases, and 14 bases separated the two germline ends. Germline V gene sequence: CDR1 LGHNA, CDR2 YSLEER. The chain carries TRBV4-3 and TRBJ2-3; unclear D gene. Sequenced sample: sorted CD4+, CD8+, or CD8+CD57+ T cells (not recorded which) from PBMCs. The sequence derives from a human donor in good health. The CDR3, as DNA: TGCGCCAGCAGCCAAGAGTATGCTAGGAGCGCAGATACGCAGTATTTT. Its protein is CASSQEYARSADTQYF.